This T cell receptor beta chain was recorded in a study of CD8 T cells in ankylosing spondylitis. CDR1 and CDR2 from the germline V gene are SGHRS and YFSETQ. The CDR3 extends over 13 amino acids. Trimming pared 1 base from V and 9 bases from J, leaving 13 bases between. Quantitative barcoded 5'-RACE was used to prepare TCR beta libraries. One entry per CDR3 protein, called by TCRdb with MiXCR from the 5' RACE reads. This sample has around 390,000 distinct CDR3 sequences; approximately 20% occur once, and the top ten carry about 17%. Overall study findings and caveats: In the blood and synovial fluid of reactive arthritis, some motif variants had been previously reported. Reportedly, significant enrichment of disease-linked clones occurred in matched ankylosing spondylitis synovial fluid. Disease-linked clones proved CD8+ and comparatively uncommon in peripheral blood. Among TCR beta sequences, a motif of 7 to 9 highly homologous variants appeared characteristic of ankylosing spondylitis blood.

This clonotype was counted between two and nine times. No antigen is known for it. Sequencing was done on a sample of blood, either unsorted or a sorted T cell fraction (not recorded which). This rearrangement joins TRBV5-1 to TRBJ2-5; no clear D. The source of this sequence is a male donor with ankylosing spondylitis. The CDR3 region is CASSLTDARSQYF. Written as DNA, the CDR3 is TGCGCCAGCAGCTTGACTGACGCTAGGTCCCAGTACTTC. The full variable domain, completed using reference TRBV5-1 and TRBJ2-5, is KAGVTQTPRYLIKTRGQQVTLSCSPISGHRSVSWYQQTPGQGLQFLFEYFSETQRNKGNFPGRFSGRQFSNSRSEMNVSTLELGDSALYLCASSLTDARSQYFGPGTRLLVL.